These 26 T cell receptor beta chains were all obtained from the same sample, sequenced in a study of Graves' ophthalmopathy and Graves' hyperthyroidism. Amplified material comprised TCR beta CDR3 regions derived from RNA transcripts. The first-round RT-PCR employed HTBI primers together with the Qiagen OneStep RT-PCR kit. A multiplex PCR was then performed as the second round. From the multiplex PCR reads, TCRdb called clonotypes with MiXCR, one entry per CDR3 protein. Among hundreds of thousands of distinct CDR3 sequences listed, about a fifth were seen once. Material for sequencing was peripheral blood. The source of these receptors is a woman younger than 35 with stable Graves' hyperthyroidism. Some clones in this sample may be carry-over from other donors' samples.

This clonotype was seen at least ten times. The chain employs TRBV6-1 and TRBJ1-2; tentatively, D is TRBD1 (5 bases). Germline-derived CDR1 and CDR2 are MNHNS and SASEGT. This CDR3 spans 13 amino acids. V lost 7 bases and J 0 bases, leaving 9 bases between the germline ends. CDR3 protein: CASIGHTNYGYTF. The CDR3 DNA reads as TGTGCCAGCATTGGACACACTAACTATGGCTACACCTTC.

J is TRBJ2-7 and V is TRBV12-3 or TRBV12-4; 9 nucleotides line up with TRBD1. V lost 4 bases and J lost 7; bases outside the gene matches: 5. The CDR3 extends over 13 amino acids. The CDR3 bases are TGTGCCAGCAGTTCACAGGGGGCTAAGGAGCAGTACTTC. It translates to CASSSQGAKEQYF.

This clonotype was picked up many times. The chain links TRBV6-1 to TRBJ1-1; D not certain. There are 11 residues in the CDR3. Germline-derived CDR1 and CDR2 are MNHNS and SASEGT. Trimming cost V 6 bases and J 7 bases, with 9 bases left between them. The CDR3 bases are TGTGCCAGCAGGCACCTCCTTGAAGCTTTCTTT. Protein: CASRHLLEAFF.

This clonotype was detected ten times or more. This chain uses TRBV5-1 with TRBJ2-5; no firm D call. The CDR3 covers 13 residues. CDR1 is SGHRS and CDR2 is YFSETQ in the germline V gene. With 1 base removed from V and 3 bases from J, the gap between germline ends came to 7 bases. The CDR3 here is CASSLPPEETQYF. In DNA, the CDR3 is TGCGCCAGCAGCTTGCCCCCGGAAGAGACCCAGTACTTC.

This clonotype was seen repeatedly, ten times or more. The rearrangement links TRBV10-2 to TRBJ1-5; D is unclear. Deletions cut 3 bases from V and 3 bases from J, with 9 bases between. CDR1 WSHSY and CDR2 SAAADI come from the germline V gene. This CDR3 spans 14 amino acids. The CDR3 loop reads CASSDMHPNQPQHF. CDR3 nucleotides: TGCGCCAGCAGTGATATGCACCCCAATCAGCCCCAGCATTTT.

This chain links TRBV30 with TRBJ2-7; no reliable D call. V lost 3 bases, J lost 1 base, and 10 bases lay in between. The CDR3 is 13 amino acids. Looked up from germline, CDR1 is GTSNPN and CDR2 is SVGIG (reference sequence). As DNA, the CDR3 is TGTGCCTGGAGGGACCGTAGGTCCTACGAGCAGTACTTC. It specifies CAWRDRRSYEQYF.

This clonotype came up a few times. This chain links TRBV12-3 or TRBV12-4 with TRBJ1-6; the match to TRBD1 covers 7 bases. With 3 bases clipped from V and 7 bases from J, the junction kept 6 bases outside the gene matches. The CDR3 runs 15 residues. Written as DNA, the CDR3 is TGTGCCAGCAGTTTCCGGGACAGTCCCAATTCACCCCTCCACTTT. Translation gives CASSFRDSPNSPLHF.

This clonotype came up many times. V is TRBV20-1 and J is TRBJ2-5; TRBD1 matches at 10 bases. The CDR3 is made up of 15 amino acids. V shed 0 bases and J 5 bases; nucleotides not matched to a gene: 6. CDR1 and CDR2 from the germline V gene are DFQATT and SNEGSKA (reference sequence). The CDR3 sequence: CSAREGTGAGETQYF. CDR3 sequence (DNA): TGCAGTGCTAGAGAGGGGACAGGGGCAGGGGAGACCCAGTACTTC.

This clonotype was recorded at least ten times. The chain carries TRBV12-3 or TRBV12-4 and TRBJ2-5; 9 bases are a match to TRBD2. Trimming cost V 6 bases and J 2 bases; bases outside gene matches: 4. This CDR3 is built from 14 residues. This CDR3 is CASRATSGQETQYF. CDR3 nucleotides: TGTGCCAGCAGGGCGACTAGCGGACAAGAGACCCAGTACTTC.

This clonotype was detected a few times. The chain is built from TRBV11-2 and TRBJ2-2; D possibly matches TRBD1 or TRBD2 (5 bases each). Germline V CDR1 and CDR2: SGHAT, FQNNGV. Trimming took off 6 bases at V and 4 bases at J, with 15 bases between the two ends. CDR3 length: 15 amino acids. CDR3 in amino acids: CASSKRAGRTGELFF. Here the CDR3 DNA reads TGTGCCAGCAGTAAGAGGGCAGGGCGCACCGGGGAGCTGTTTTTT.

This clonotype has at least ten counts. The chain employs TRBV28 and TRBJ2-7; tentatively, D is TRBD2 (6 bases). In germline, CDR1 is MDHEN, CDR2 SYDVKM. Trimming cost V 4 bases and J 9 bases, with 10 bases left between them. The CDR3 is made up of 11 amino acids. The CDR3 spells CASSSGSVQYF. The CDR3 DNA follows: TGTGCCAGCAGTTCCGGGAGTGTGCAGTACTTC.

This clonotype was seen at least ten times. CDR3 in DNA: TGTGCCAGCAGCGTAGGGGGACTAGGGGGTACTGAAGCTTTCTTT. This gives the protein CASSVGGLGGTEAFF. The genes are TRBV9 and TRBJ1-1, with a weak D call TRBD1 (6 bases). Per the germline V gene, CDR1 is SGDLS and CDR2 is YYNGEE. The CDR3 totals 15 residues. V lost 0 bases to trimming and J lost 5 bases, with 14 bases between them.

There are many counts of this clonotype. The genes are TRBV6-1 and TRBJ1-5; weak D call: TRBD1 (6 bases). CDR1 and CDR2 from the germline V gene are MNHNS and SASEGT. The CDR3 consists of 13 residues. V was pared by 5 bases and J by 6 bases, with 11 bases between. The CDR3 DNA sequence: TGTGCCAGCAGTAGAAGGGGGGCTCAGCCCCAGCATTTT. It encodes CASSRRGAQPQHF.

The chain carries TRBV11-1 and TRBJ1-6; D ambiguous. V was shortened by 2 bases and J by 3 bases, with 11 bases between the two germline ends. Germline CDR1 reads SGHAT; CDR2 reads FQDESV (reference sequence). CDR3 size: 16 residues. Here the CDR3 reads CASSLNVGYYNSPLHF. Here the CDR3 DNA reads TGTGCCAGCAGCTTAAACGTGGGGTACTATAATTCACCCCTCCACTTT.

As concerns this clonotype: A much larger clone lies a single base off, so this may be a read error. The CDR3 region is CASSAPGQGIYEQYF. DNA for the CDR3: TGTGCCAGTAGTGCCCCGGGACAGGGCATCTACGAGCAGTACTTC. The chain is built from TRBV19 and TRBJ2-7; 9 bases match TRBD1. The CDR3 loop spans 15 amino acids. Looked up from germline, CDR1 is LNHDA and CDR2 is SQIVND (reference sequence). V shed 5 bases, J shed 3 bases, and the junction held 8 bases outside the gene matches.

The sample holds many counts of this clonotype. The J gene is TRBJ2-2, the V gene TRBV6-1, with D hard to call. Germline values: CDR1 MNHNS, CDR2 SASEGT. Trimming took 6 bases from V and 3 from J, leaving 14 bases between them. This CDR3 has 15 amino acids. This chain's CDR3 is CASRPTELYTGELFF. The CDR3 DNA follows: TGTGCCAGCAGACCCACGGAATTGTACACCGGGGAGCTGTTTTTT.

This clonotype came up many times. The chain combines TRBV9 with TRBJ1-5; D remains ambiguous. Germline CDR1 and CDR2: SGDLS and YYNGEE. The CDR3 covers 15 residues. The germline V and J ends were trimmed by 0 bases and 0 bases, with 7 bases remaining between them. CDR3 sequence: CASSVGVSSNQPQHF. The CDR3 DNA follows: TGTGCCAGCAGCGTAGGGGTATCTAGCAATCAGCCCCAGCATTTT.

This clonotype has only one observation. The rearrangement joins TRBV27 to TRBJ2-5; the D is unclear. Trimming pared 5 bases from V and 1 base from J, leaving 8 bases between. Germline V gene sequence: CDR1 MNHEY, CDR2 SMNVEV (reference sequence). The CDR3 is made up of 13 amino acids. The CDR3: CASSLHVQETQYF. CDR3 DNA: TGTGCCAGCAGTCTCCACGTCCAAGAGACCCAGTACTTC.

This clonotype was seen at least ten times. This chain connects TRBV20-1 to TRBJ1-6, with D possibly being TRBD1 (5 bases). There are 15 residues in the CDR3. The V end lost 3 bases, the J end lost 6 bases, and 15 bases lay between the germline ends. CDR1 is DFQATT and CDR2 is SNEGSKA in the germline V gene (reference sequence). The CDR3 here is CSARFRQGSNSPLHF. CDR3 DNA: TGCAGTGCTAGGTTTCGGCAGGGAAGTAATTCACCCCTCCACTTT.

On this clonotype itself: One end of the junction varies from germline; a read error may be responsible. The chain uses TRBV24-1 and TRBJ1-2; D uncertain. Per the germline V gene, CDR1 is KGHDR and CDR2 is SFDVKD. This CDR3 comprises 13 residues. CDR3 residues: CAIADGSNYGYTF. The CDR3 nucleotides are TGTGCCATTGCGGACGGATCTAACTATGGCTACACCTTT.

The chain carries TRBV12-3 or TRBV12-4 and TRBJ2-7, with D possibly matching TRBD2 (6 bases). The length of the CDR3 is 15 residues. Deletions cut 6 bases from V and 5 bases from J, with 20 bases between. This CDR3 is CASSSLGRDVHEQYF. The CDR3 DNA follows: TGTGCCAGCAGCAGCCTCGGGCGGGACGTCCACGAGCAGTACTTC.

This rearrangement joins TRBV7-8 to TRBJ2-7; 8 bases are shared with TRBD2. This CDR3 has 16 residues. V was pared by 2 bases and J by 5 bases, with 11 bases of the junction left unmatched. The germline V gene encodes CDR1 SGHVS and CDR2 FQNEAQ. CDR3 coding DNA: TGTGCCAGCAGCTTACCGGGAGGGCCGACTCGGCACGAGCAGTACTTC. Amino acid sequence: CASSLPGGPTRHEQYF.

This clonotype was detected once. The CDR3 sequence: CAISESFMGGLYEQYF. In DNA, the CDR3 is TGTGCCATCAGTGAGTCTTTTATGGGGGGCCTCTACGAGCAGTACTTC. The chain has TRBV10-3 and TRBJ2-7; D may match TRBD1 or TRBD2 (6 bases each). The CDR3 extends over 16 amino acids. CDR1 is ENHRY and CDR2 is SYGVKD in the germline V gene. Trimming left V 0 bases short and J 3 bases short, with 15 bases between.

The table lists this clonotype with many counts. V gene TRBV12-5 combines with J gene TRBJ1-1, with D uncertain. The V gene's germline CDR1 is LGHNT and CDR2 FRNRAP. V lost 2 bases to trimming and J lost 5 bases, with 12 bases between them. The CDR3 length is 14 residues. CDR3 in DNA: TGTGCTAGTGGTTTGCCCACTCCGGGGACTGAAGCTTTCTTT. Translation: CASGLPTPGTEAFF.

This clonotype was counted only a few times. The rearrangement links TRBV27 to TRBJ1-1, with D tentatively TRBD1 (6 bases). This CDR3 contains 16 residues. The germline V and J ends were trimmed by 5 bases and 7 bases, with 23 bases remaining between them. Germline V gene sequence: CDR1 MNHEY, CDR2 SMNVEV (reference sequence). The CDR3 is CASSPTLPGRGGEAFF. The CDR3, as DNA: TGTGCCAGCAGTCCAACCCTCCCGGGCAGGGGCGGTGAAGCTTTCTTT.

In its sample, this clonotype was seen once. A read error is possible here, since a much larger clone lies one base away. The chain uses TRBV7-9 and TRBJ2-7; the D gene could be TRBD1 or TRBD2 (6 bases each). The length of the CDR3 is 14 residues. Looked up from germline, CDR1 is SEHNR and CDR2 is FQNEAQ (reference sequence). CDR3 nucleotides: TGTGCCAGCGGCTTTCTCGGGGGCTCTTACGAGCAGTACTTC. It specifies CASGFLGGSYEQYF.